This T cell receptor (beta chain) was captured in a study of cytomegalovirus exposure and HLA in healthy donors. This clone was detected a few times. Its specificity is unknown. Study-level results: The classifier, whose performance was assessed in both the original and validation cohorts, reportedly diagnosed cytomegalovirus status with high specificity and sensitivity. In a later analysis, first-cohort TCR clusters were found to tend to co-occur in the 120 or so validation repertoires. The study flagged about 150 TCR beta chains as cytomegalovirus-associated.

The CDR3 runs to 14 residues. Trimming removed 5 bases from V and 3 bases from J, with 14 bases in between. The germline V gene has CDR1 MNHNY and CDR2 SVGAGI (reference sequence). Donors came from a validation cohort of over a hundred subjects, distinct from the first 666-subject cohort. Data came from immunoSEQ multiplex PCR; TCRdb stores just in-frame clones and leaves some out. This table holds more than 200,000 clones, roughly 87% found once. The sequence was obtained from a man younger than 35 in good health and CMV-seropositive. Specimen: PBMCs. The chain uses TRBV6-6 and TRBJ2-7, with D possibly matching TRBD1 (6 bases). CDR3 loop: CASSPNTDSYEQYF. The CDR3 DNA reads as TGTGCCAGCAGTCCCAACACGGACAGCTACGAGCAGTACTTC.